This TCR beta chain comes out of a study of early T cells in non-severe SARS-CoV-2 infection. Study overall: Chains stayed unpaired after sequencing of bulk RNA from unsorted whole blood.

This clonotype was detected many times. V lost 2 bases and J 5 bases, leaving 4 bases between the germline ends. In germline, CDR1 is SGHTA, CDR2 FQGNSA. CDR3 length: 12 amino acids. Unique molecular identifiers were added to individual cDNA molecules. Each CDR3 protein is one row after TCRdb ran MiXCR on the 5' RACE reads. This table holds about 25,000 distinct CDR3 sequences, 5.5% found once. J is TRBJ2-4 and V is TRBV7-2; D is undetermined. What was sequenced was whole blood. The receptor was derived from an adult who was a healthcare worker with PCR-confirmed SARS-CoV-2 infection or an uninfected control (not recorded which). This CDR3 is CASSLQENIQYF. CDR3 DNA: TGTGCCAGCAGCTTACAGGAAAACATTCAGTACTTC. Full variable domain (rest looked up from reference TRBV7-2 and TRBJ2-4): GAGVSQSPSNKVTEKGKDVELRCDPISGHTALYWYRQSLGQGLEFLIYFQGNSAPDKSGLPSDRFSAERTGGSVSTLTIQRTQQEDSAVYLCASSLQENIQYFGAGTRLSVL.